What follows is one TCR beta chain and its context. This sample was included in a study of control samples from healthy donors and cancer patients. Looked up from germline, CDR1 is MDHEN and CDR2 is SYDVKM. V shed 3 bases and J shed 5 bases, with 11 bases lying between them. The CDR3 length is 13 residues. Data came from immunoSEQ multiplex PCR; TCRdb stores just in-frame clones and leaves some out. This sample has about 120,000 clones; just under 90% occur once, and the top ten carry 12%. The receptor was isolated from a man aged 30 to 45 in good health. Sequenced: blood. The chain combines TRBV28 with TRBJ2-7, with D tentatively TRBD2 (5 bases). The CDR3 loop reads CASSFYGMNEQYV. The CDR3 nucleotides are TGTGCCAGCAGTTTTTACGGGATGAACGAGCAGTACGTC.